This T cell receptor (beta chain) was captured by sequencing in a study of blood T cells in healthy people across ages (dated by TCRdb to between 2015 and 2016). Regarding the research as a whole: In model experiments, template switching captured about one uniquely barcoded TCR beta cDNA molecule for every two T cells. To track age-related changes in TCR beta repertoire diversity, the study relied on deep sequencing normalized with unique cDNA molecular identifiers. Two additional independent replicas of 1 million unique cDNA reads from the same blood draw were analyzed for two donors (one aged 18 to 29 and one aged 80 or older). Donors were grouped into four age groups: young (average 16 years), middle-aged (39), aged (roughly 62) and long-lived (about 82).

On the study overall, not on this receptor specifically: Because donor CMV infection status was unknown, age-related changes in expanded clonotypes were potentially confounded. Bulk unsorted PBMC profiling prevented conclusive comparison of naive and antigen-experienced compartments. Observed TCR beta diversity per million T cells fell roughly linearly with age, and a significant reduction was already apparent by age around 40. The percentage of naive T cells measured by flow cytometry correlated strongly with observed TCR beta diversity. Total diversity estimates from one million sequenced T cells were considered lower bounds and underestimates. Compared with the aged group, more naive CD4+ T cells, fewer expanded clones and increased TCR diversity were shown by the long-lived group, suggesting age selection.

Receptor amplification or capture employed 5' RACE. The run used an Illumina HiSeq 2500. A second about 7 to 12 cycle PCR used a sample-barcoded 5' primer and a J-beta primer mix. A unique molecular identifier was introduced onto each TCR beta cDNA molecule by a template-switch 5' adaptor carrying 12 random nucleotides. Each sample yielded at least 2.5 million CDR3-containing paired-end reads. First-strand cDNA was synthesized from all RNA with the Mint cDNA synthesis kit, primed by a TRBC-specific oligonucleotide. All cDNA was treated with uracil-DNA glycosylase and then went through a first 18-cycle PCR with the universal primers M1SS and BC2_uni_R. Regarding the original processing steps: For normalization, 1 million high-quality reads were randomly selected from each sample, with every read carrying a distinct molecular identifier. Instead of being binned into consensus sequences, reads that shared molecular identifiers were thrown out. MiTCR, with a Q25 quality threshold and the strictest error-elimination algorithm, was used for CDR3 identification, clonotype clustering and error correction. Lower-bound total TCR beta diversity was estimated with a nonparametric unseen species model using Euler transformation. The public reads were quality trimmed at Q25 with fastp and then assembled into clones with MiXCR by TCRdb, keeping productive beta chains. Every entry covers one CDR3 protein and lists the most common genes and DNA from its rows. These V and J calls derive from TCRdb rather than the authors' analysis. This sample comprises about 800,000 distinct CDR3 sequences, 20% to 25% of them detected only once. The ten largest clones take up under 4.5% of the sample.

Via the germline V gene (reference sequence), CDR1 is DFQATT and CDR2 SNEGSKA. Including cysteine and phenylalanine, the CDR3 has 12 amino acids. Just CDR3 DNA is preserved here, 36 bases in frame from base 1. The donors were roughly 40 Caucasian individuals from Russia, aged roughly 6 to 100 years, who were systemically healthy. Each donor gave about 9.2 milliliters of peripheral blood, drawn into EDTA-treated Vacutainer tubes. PBMCs were isolated by Ficoll-Paque density-gradient centrifugation, with at least 6.5 million obtained per sample. Total RNA was extracted from PBMCs with Trizol reagent, with at least 6 micrograms obtained per sample. Naive CD45RAhigh/CD27high T cell percentages were measured by flow cytometry on a PBMC aliquot from every donor. This clonotype has only a few counts. Its antigen has not been determined. No much larger clone is present one base from it, and per-base qualities are unavailable.

This sample also belongs to another study, concerning T cells of mothers and their children. From the second report: Nine systemically healthy Caucasian individuals served as donors, namely three mothers together with their six children. cDNA synthesis consumed the entire amount of extracted RNA, loaded at approximately 1.6 ug RNA in each 15 ul reaction. In the second PCR, the M1S primer added sample barcodes and 2-4 random nucleotides. More than 8 million TCR beta CDR3 reads were obtained from each mother, and about 3 million reads were obtained from each child. Thymic selection similarly shapes TCR recombination output in related and unrelated pairs, with minor effect from inherited differences. Normalized repertoire overlap was always found to be slightly, but never significantly, higher in related mother-child pairs than in unrelated mother-child pairs. With a sensitivity of approximately 100 clones per million clonotypes, no persistent microchimeric T cell clones were detected. The study used deep NGS to compare TCR beta repertoires of mothers and children, seeking features distinguishing related mother-child pairs from unrelated individuals. The mean age was around 42 +/- 4 years for the mothers and about 12 +/- 4 years for the children. Libraries were sequenced on Illumina HiSeq 2000 with 100+100 nt paired-end reads after adapter ligation with NEBNext reagents. To avoid cross-contamination, the mother libraries and the child libraries were prepared a month apart and sequenced in separate runs. Each donor had between about 450,000 and 2,300,000 distinct TCR beta clonotypes identified. Naive TCR beta clonotypes were estimated from low-frequency clonotypes matched to each donor's FACS-determined naive share, without sorting.

The receptor comes from a boy younger than 18 in good health. Material: blood. This sequence uses TRBV20-1 and TRBJ2-7; matching of 6 bases hints at TRBD1 as the D gene. The CDR3 loop reads CRARQESYEQYF. The bases read TGCAGGGCCAGACAGGAATCCTACGAGCAGTACTTC.